This T cell receptor (beta chain) is drawn from a study of shared clonotypes between healthy human individuals (dated by TCRdb to about 2020). For context, the study as a whole: Three men and a couple of women, aged 18 to 49 years, made up the cohort. For each donor, three plates each were used for CD4 naive and CD4 memory, two plates were used for CD8 naive, and one plate was used for CD8 memory. The study deeply sequenced blood TCR repertoires of several healthy adults to estimate repertoire size and the extent of clonotype sharing between individuals. Libraries were prepared and TCR repertoires were sequenced by different laboratories using diverse techniques, in order to increase sequencing depth and limit assay-specific biases. Between about 0.9 and 9 billion PBMCs per donor were obtained by leukapheresis. Results and caveats for the whole study, not just this receptor: Sampling was limited to blood, and TCR repertoires in tissue likely differ from TCR repertoires in blood. Compared with non-shared clonotypes, clonotypes shared by all four sorted-subset donors had higher generation probabilities. Sharing across a few donors was observed for approximately 4.6% of naive CD4, over 3% of naive CD8, over 2% of memory CD4, and over 0.3% of memory CD8 clonotypes. Naive subsets generally had larger estimated clonotype richness than memory subsets did. Incomplete sequencing was indicated by rarefaction of sorted-subset datasets, despite the large sequencing depth. Based on pairwise subsampling, the degree of clonotype sharing among donors was expected to be affected by sequencing depth. The small number of donors limited the genetic and exposure-history diversity represented.

Healthy HIV-negative adults with no recently reported acute infections or vaccinations were included as donors. Every donor was a Caucasian adult residing in Nashville, Tennessee, USA. CD4+ T cells were enriched through magnetic negative selection, after which naive cells were positively selected on CD45RA and the remaining negative fraction served as the memory subset. Blood was obtained by leukapheresis, after which PBMCs were separated by Ficoll-Histopaque density gradient centrifugation and cryopreserved in liquid nitrogen vapor phase. Analytical flow cytometry was used to check the purity and quantity of every magnetically sorted T cell population. From each sorted fraction, genomic DNA was isolated and quantified by UV absorbance on a Nanodrop 2000c. Using the deep immunoSEQ assay, multiplex PCR amplified TCR CDR3 regions from genomic DNA. Extracted genomic DNA from each cell subset was spread evenly across all wells of several immunoSEQ 96-well plates, with each plate serving as a replicate. For sorted subsets, each replicate PCR was loaded with roughly 190 ng genomic DNA, equivalent to approximately 33,000 T cell genomes. The purified libraries were quantified using a Qubit 3.0 fluorometer, sized with a Bioanalyzer 2100, and then quantified again using the KAPA Library Quantification kit. A separate single-read 150-cycle Illumina NextSeq 550 flow cell was used to sequence each immunoSEQ 96-well plate. The paper's data handling went like this. Because the immunoSEQ output included only junctional sequences and no quality scores, the filtering could not be the same as the filtering used for full-length reads. Sequences were annotated with PyIR, a Python wrapper for IgBLAST v1.9, and V/J genes and CDR3 were assigned using IMGT germline references. Reads were filtered out if the reads had weak V/J assignments (E-value above 1e-6), no CDR3, stop codons, out-of-frame junctions, or ambiguous translated residues. A V3J clonotype was defined by an identical inferred V gene, J gene, and CDR3 amino acid sequence. To compute the percentage overlap between repertoires, the number of shared unique clonotypes was divided by the size of the smaller repertoire. RTK rarefaction, the Chao1 estimator, and Recon v2.1 estimates of unobserved clonotypes were used to assess repertoire richness. OLGA was used to compute generation probabilities for all TCRbeta clonotypes that the gDNA method yielded from a few donors. TCRdb provides this immuneACCESS table in a form limited to in-frame rearrangements. Some clones are lacking; in checked studies, under half of them reflect an unresolved V gene, and why the rest are absent is not known. V and J calls and clone size are as listed in that table; D and trimming were resolved from the DNA. Here the sample has about 2 million clones; 85% to 95% occur a single time. 0.1% to 0.15% of the sample lies in the top ten.

To note about this clone: What antigen it recognizes has not been identified. One base away there is no much larger clone; base qualities are not given. Other DNA sequences in this sample translate to the same CDR3.

Sequencing was carried out using naive CD4+ T cells sorted from blood. The sample's cell subset or site label, in plain terms: CD45RA+ positively selected. This sequence was found in a man aged 18 to 29 in good health.

The bases read TGTGCCAGCAGTGAACCGGGACAGGGCAATCAGCCCCAGCATTTT. This translates into CASSEPGQGNQPQHF. Recombination joined TRBV2 with TRBJ1-5; 8 central nucleotides agree with TRBD1. From its cysteine to its phenylalanine, the CDR3 spans 15 amino acids. Left in the record is the CDR3 DNA by itself, 45 bases read in frame from the first base. V is pruned by 2 bases and J by 2 bases, leaving 2 bases of the junction without a gene match. From a lookup of the germline V gene, CDR1 and CDR2 are SNHLY and FYNNEI.